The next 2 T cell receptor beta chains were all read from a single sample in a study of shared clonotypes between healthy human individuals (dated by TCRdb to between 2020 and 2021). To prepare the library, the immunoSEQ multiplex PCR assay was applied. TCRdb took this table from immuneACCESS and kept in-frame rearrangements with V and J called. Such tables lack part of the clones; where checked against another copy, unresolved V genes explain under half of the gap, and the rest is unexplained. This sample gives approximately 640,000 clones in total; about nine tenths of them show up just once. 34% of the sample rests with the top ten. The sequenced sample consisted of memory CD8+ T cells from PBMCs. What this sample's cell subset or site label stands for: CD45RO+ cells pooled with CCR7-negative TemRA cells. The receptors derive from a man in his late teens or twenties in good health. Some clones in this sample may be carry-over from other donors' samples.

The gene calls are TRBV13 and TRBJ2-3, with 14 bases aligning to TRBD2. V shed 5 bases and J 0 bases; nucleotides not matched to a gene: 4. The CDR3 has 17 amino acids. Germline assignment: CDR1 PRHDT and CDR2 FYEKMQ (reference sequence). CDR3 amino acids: CASSPGLAGASTDTQYF. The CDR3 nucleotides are TGTGCCAGCAGCCCGGGACTAGCGGGAGCTAGCACAGATACGCAGTATTTT.

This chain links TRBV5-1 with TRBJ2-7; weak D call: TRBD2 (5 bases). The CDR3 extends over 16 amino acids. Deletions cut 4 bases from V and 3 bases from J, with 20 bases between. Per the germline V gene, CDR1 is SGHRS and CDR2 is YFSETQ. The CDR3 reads CASSPINSYRGYEQYF. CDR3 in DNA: TGCGCCAGCAGCCCAATTAACTCTTACCGGGGCTACGAGCAGTACTTC. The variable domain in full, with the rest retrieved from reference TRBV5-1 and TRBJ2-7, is KAGVTQTPRYLIKTRGQQVTLSCSPISGHRSVSWYQQTPGQGLQFLFEYFSETQRNKGNFPGRFSGRQFSNSRSEMNVSTLELGDSALYLCASSPINSYRGYEQYFGPGTRLTVT.